The sequence of this T cell receptor beta chain was determined in a study of blood T cell repertoires in COVID-19. Sequencing was performed with immunoSEQ multiplex PCR; in TCRdb, only in-frame clones are kept and a portion is missing. The sample lists around 300,000 clones; around 86% were seen once. Germline CDR1 is KGHSH and CDR2 is LQKENI. This CDR3 comprises 13 residues. Trimming removed 3 bases from V and 1 base from J, with 7 bases in between. The chain is built from TRBV18 and TRBJ2-7, with no clear D. The sequencing sample was made of peripheral blood. This TCR derives from a woman aged 40 to 50 who had recovered from COVID-19. This CDR3 reads CASSPDKSYEQYF. CDR3 nucleotides: TGTGCCAGCTCACCTGACAAATCCTACGAGCAGTACTTC.